This TCR beta chain was obtained from a study of cytomegalovirus exposure and HLA in healthy donors (dated by TCRdb to about 2017). Describing the broader study: An earlier analysis of 587 of the donors reported more than 250 Gb of sequence data and 100 million to 140 million unique TCR beta sequences from 150 million to 200 million T cells. Across around 400 genotyped donors of the cohort, an average of roughly 250,000 unique TCR beta nucleotide sequences per donor were sequenced, and approximately 17% of those sequences were non-productive. Around 300 gigabases of sequencing data and approximately 85 million unique TCR sequences were included in an early release covering 500 to 750 HLA-typed donors. Alongside the repertoire data, information on donor age, sex, ethnicity and CMV serostatus was compiled. The aim of the study was to test whether cataloging public T cell receptors could identify signatures of past pathogen exposure. Of the approximately 400 genotyped donors, roughly 76% were placed in the genetic ancestry cluster associated with self-reported Caucasian donors. Roughly five DR-DQ haplotypes were treated as single units for association and clustering because of strong linkage in the cohort. Using immunosequencing, the study profiled T cell repertoires from about 620 subjects and related those repertoires to cytomegalovirus serostatus. All discovery cohort repertoires had been generated on a single sequencing platform. The number of donors typed differed by locus, with about 629-630 for A, B, C, DRB1 and DQB1, around 500 for DQA1, 600 to 610 for DPA1, and under 490 for DPB1. The study combined high-throughput TCR immunosequencing, statistical association of individual TCRs with disease status, and machine learning to predict cytomegalovirus infection status. A later genetic analysis took genome-wide SNP genotypes for about three fifths of the 666 donors and used that subset as a discovery cohort. Along with the roughly 700-subject first cohort, a separate validation cohort of over 90 different subjects was used. In a later analysis, previously published TCR beta repertoires from about 640 donors were re-analyzed and high-resolution HLA genotyping was added so that TCR occurrence patterns could be studied. The later analysis used no new phenotypic data to find candidate immune exposures, relying instead on TCR beta sequences and their occurrence across donors. An earlier analysis of 500 to 750 of the donors applied high-throughput TCR beta sequencing to assess whether each TCR beta V gene segment acted as functional or pseudogenic. HLA typing covered class I and class II loci at four-digit resolution.

The method was the immunoSEQ multiplex PCR assay. A mixture of 60 forward primers for TCR Vbeta segments and 13 reverse primers for TCR Jbeta segments was used in the multiplex PCR. A multiplex PCR assay on genomic DNA amplified the CDR3 region of rearranged TCR beta genes. On the Illumina HiSeq System, the amplified TCR beta libraries were sequenced as 87-base-pair reads. The original pipeline was this. In a later analysis, tens of millions of unique TCR beta chains were counted across the approximately 640 repertoires, and roughly 9.9 million of these chains were shared by at least two donors. A nearest-neighbor algorithm error-corrected the raw reads and collapsed the reads into unique sequences, merging closely related sequences to remove PCR and sequencing errors. To assign V, D and J gene segments, CDR3 sequences were aligned to IMGT reference sequences. For a sequence to be retained, at least a six-nucleotide match to both a V gene segment and a J gene segment was required. A rearrangement counted as productive if the CDR3 had no stop codons and remained in frame with V and J, and every other rearrangement counted as non-productive. CDR3 was defined according to IMGT convention as the region running from the second conserved V-encoded cysteine to the conserved J-encoded phenylalanine. In an earlier analysis of around 600 of the donors, sequences lacking an unambiguous match to a single V gene segment were excluded. In an earlier analysis of approximately 560 of the donors, a V segment was called functional when productive rearrangements were above 56.7%, and segregating when the standard deviation between donors exceeded 5%. A statistical classification framework was built for diagnosing cytomegalovirus status from the catalog of TCR beta chain sequences. In a later analysis, V and J genes were assigned by comparing TCR nucleotide sequences against IMGT/GENE-DB human TR gene sequences. A later analysis assigned CDR3 sequences and most-parsimonious VDJ recombination scenarios with the TCRdist pipeline. In a later analysis, every TCR beta chain was defined by the combination of its CDR3 amino acid sequence and its V-gene family, and reads without a unique V-gene family were dropped. To address suspected cross-contamination and a sequencing artifact, a later analysis removed over 500 highly shared, low-generation-probability nucleotide sequences. In a later analysis, a clonal expansion index was calculated for each public chain from normalized within-repertoire ranks of inferred template counts. A later analysis computed generation probabilities with a VDJ recombination model fitted to out-of-frame rearrangements, and checked the results against IGoR. Hypergeometric tests were used in a later analysis to score TCR-TCR, TCR-HLA and TCR-CMV co-occurrence, with a repertoire-size bias correction applied to the TCR pairs. To estimate false discovery rates, a later analysis permuted the HLA or CMV assignments 20 times. In a later analysis, co-occurring TCRs were grouped with DBSCAN, and TCRdist sequence similarity was added when clustering was performed within HLA-allele-positive subsets. For co-occurrence clustering, repertoires with fewer than 30,000 or more than 120,000 public chains were excluded, along with five repertoires with anomalous nucleotide sharing. In TCRdb, the immuneACCESS table is reduced to in-frame sequences with V and J assigned. These tables do not hold every clone; where another copy was compared, an unresolved V gene accounts for under half, and the others remain unexplained. That table is the source of V, J and clone size, and D and trimming were worked out from the DNA. This sample's table carries roughly 31,000 clones. Jointly, the top ten make up roughly 0.76% of the sample.

The cohort consisted of 666 healthy bone marrow donors. At the time of sampling, every cohort member was nominally healthy, though immune exposures that went unrecorded were likely present. The donor tested CMV seronegative and was one of the 352 seronegative cohort members. A peripheral blood sample was provided by each donor, and peripheral blood mononuclear cells were used for TCR beta sequencing. The Qiagen DNeasy Blood Extraction Kit was used to extract genomic DNA from the blood cell samples. On the study overall, not on this receptor specifically: Sequencing depth was assumed to be roughly uniform across donors in the presence/absence analyses, though that assumption may not hold. Correlated functional status among segregating V segments might reflect linkage disequilibrium, but an unknown experimental factor could not be ruled out. At a false discovery rate of 0.05, a later analysis linked 16,951 TCR beta sequences to specific HLA alleles. An association between a missense DCLRE1C variant and V-gene and J-gene trimming of TCR beta chains was found in a later genetic analysis and replicated in an independent cohort. In a later analysis, most CMV-associated TCR beta chains were found to appear HLA-restricted, with HLA associations seemingly driven largely by CMV exposure. In a later analysis, HLA-associated TCR beta chains were found to be more clonally expanded and to have lower generation probabilities than equally common non-associated chains. While some public TCRs were present in many individuals, most TCR sequences turned up only very rarely across donors. When HLA alleles, especially DR and DQ, strongly co-occurred, attributing TCR associations to individual alleles was difficult. Because some donors lacked HLA typing at each locus, the association tests relied only on the typed subset. Several of the top co-occurrence clusters appeared to be linked to parvovirus B19, influenza, CMV and Epstein-Barr virus, according to a later analysis. A total of 150 to 200 TCR beta chains were listed by the study as associated with cytomegalovirus. According to a later genetic analysis, donors in an Asian-associated ancestry cluster had fewer N-insertions in productive TCRs than the approximately 670-donor mean. A group of highly shared sequence variants was considered likely to be a technical artifact of the sequencing pipeline. A further reported finding was that TCR beta sequences accurately predicted the HLA-A and HLA-B alleles for most subjects in the first cohort. In vitro tests confirmed that a few of the cytomegalovirus-associated TCR beta chains recognize cytomegalovirus antigens. In a later analysis, the rate of TCR association differed among HLA loci, with DRB1 alleles having the most associated TCRs and HLA-C alleles having the fewest. Only TCR beta chains were sequenced in this cohort, and the absence of alpha or paired-chain data limited detectable features. In both the original and validation cohorts, the classifier was reported to diagnose cytomegalovirus status with high specificity and sensitivity. Some IMGT-functional V segments, including TRBV6-2 and TRBV6-3, could not be distinguished by the 87-base-pair reads and were therefore excluded. The earlier analysis of some 560 of the donors excluded roughly 16 rarely observed V segments, including chromosome 9 orphons, because counts were too low. CMV serostatus was the only immune exposure information available for the cohort. Broadly in line with IMGT annotations, most TCR beta V segments showed up in productive rearrangements about 90% or about 30% of the time in an earlier analysis of around 600 of the donors. The authors suggested that the approach could potentially be extended to other disease states and immunological phenotypes.

Comments on this clone: Its antigen is still unknown.

V was cut back by 3 bases and J by 7 bases, leaving a gap of 10 bases between them. Reading from cysteine to phenylalanine, the CDR3 counts 13 amino acids. Only the CDR3 part of the read is kept: 39 bases, read in frame from the first base. CDR1 PRHDT and CDR2 FYEKMQ were looked up in the germline V gene (reference sequence). This chain joins TRBV13 to TRBJ2-1; the D segment could be TRBD1, given 6 matching bases. This receptor was identified in a man between 25 and 39 years old in good health and CMV-seronegative. Specimen: PBMCs. The CDR3 sequence is CASSFQGRNEQFF. The DNA sequence reads TGTGCCAGCAGCTTCCAGGGGCGGAATGAGCAGTTCTTC.